This T cell receptor beta chain was found in a study of shared clonotypes between healthy human individuals. Overall study results and limits: It was the non-shared clonotypes that had lower generation probabilities than clonotypes shared by all four donors. Inspection by rarefaction showed sorted-subset sequencing to be incomplete despite large depth.

Deletions cut 0 bases from V and 0 bases from J, with 8 bases between. This CDR3 is built from 16 residues. Per germline, CDR1 LGHNA and CDR2 YSLEER. A word on this clone: Antigen specificity is unknown.

Every immunoSEQ plate was one replicate of a subset's evenly spread DNA. Measured with immunoSEQ multiplex PCR; TCRdb has only the in-frame clones, and not every one. The profile shows about 2.1 million clones, over 85% of them singletons. Cells designated naive CD8 were CD45RO-negative and were positively selected for CCR7, with terminally differentiated effector memory CD45RA+ cells excluded. V and J are TRBV4-3 and TRBJ2-2, with a tentative D call TRBD1 (6 bases). This sequence originates from a man younger than 35 in good health. Some clones in this sample may be carry-over from other donors' samples. The sequenced sample consisted of naive CD8+ T cells from PBMCs. CDR3 amino acids: CASSQEWTANTGELFF. The CDR3 DNA sequence: TGCGCCAGCAGCCAAGAGTGGACAGCGAACACCGGGGAGCTGTTTTTT.